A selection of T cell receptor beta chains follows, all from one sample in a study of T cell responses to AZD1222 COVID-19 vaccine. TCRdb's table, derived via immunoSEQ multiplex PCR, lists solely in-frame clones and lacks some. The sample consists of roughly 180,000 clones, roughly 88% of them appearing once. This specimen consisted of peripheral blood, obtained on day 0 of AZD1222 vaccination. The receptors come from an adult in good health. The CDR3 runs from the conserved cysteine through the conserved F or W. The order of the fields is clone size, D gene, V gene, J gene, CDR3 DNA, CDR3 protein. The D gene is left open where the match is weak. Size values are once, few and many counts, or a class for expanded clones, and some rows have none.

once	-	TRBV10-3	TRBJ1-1	TGTGCCATCAGGTGGACGGAGAACACTGAAGCTTTCTTT	CAIRWTENTEAFF
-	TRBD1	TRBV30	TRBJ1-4	TGTGCCTGGAGTGTACTGGCCCAGACAGGGTCTAATGAAAAACTGTTTTTT	CAWSVLAQTGSNEKLFF
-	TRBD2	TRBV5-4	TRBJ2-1	TGTGCCAGCAGCCCCGGGACTAGCGTTGACAATGAGCAGTTCTTC	CASSPGTSVDNEQFF
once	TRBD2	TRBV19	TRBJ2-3	TGTGCCAGTAGTACTAGCGGGGGAACTGGAGATACGCAGTATTTT	CASSTSGGTGDTQYF
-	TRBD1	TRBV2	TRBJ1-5	TGTGCCAGCAGTGAGCAGGGGGCTGGCAATCAGCCCCAGCATTTT	CASSEQGAGNQPQHF
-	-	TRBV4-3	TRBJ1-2	TGCGCCAGCAGCCAAGGACGGTCCTATGGCTACACCTTC	CASSQGRSYGYTF
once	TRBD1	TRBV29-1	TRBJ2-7	TGCAGCGTTGGGACAGGCTCCTACGAGCAGTACTTC	CSVGTGSYEQYF
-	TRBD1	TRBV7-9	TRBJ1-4	TGTGCCAGCAGCTCCCAGGGACAGGGGCATGAAAAACTGTTTTTT	CASSSQGQGHEKLFF
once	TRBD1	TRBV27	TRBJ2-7	TGTGCCAGCAGTTTGGCCGGACAGGGGAGTATCGAGCAGTACTTC	CASSLAGQGSIEQYF
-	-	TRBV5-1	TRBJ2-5	TGCGCCAGCAGCTTGGTCCAATTCCAAGAGACCCAGTACTTC	CASSLVQFQETQYF